These 2 T cell receptor beta chains were sequenced from one sample in a study of beta chain features in type 1 diabetes. Isolated RNA was reverse transcribed in full, so expressed TCRB transcripts were sequenced. Sequenced by immunoSEQ multiplex PCR; TCRdb stores in-frame clones only, minus some. The sample lists 130,000 or so clones, roughly 9.3% occurring once. The sample consisted of central memory CD4+ T cells from blood. The receptors here all came from a woman aged 40 to 50 in good health.

This clone was observed at least ten times. V usage is TRBV29-1 and J usage is TRBJ1-4; D gene unclear. V gave up 4 bases and J gave up 6 bases, with 18 bases separating them. This CDR3 spans 15 amino acids. Germline V gene data show CDR1 as SQVTM and CDR2 as ANQGSEA. The CDR3 DNA is TGCAGCGTTGGAACGGGAGCGCAAAGCGATGAAAAACTGTTTTTT. It is translated as CSVGTGAQSDEKLFF.

V usage is TRBV5-4 and J usage is TRBJ2-2, with 7 positions matching TRBD1. Germline CDR1 is SGHNT and CDR2 is YYREEE (reference sequence). With V trimmed by 3 bases and J by 2 bases, 4 bases remained unmatched. This CDR3 is 15 amino acids long. This CDR3 is CASSSGTDNTGELFF. For the CDR3, the DNA is TGTGCCAGCAGCTCAGGGACAGATAACACCGGGGAGCTGTTTTTT.